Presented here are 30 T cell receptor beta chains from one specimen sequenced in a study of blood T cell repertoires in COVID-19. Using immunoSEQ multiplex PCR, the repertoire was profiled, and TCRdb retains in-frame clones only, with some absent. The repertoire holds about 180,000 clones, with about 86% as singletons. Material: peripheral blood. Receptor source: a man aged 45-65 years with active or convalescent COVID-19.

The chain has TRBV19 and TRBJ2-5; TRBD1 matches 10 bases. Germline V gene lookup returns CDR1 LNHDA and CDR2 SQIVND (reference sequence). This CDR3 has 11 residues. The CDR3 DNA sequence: TGTGCTGCCGGACAGGGGGGGACCCAGTACTTC. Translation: CAAGQGGTQYF.

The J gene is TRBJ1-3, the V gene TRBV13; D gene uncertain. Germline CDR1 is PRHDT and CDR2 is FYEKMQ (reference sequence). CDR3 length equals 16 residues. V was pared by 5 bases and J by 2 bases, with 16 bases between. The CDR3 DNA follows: TGTGCCAGCAGCCCCTCTACGTTCGCCCCTGGAAACACCATATATTTT. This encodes CASSPSTFAPGNTIYF.

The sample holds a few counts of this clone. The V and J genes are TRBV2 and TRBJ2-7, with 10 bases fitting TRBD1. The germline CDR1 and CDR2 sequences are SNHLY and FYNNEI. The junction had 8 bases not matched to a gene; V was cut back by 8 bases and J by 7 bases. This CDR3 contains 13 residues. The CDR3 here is CASQGGQGWEQYF. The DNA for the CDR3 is TGTGCCAGCCAGGGGGGACAGGGGTGGGAGCAGTACTTC.

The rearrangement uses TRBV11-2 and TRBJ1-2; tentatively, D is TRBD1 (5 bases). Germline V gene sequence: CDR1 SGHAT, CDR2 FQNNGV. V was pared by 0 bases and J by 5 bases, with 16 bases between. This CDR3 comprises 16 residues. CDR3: CASSLDLAGWAYGYTF. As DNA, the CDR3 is TGTGCCAGCAGCTTAGATCTGGCAGGGTGGGCATATGGCTACACCTTC.

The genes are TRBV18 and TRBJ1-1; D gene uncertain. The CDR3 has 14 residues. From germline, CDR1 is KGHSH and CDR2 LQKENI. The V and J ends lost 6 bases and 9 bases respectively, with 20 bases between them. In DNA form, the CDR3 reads TGTGCCAGCTCTTACAATGGGCAACAAAGTAAAGCTTTCTTT. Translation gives CASSYNGQQSKAFF. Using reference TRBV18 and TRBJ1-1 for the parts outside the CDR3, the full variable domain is NAGVMQNPRHLVRRRGQEARLRCSPMKGHSHVYWYRQLPEEGLKFMVYLQKENIIDESGMPKERFSAEFPKEGPSILRIQQVVRGDSAAYFCASSYNGQQSKAFFGQGTRLTVV.

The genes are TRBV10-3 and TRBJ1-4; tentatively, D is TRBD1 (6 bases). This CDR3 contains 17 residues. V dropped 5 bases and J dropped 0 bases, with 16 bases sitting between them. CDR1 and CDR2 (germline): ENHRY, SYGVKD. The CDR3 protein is CAISPKDSHPTNEKLFF. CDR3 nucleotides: TGTGCCATCAGTCCCAAGGACAGCCATCCAACTAATGAAAAACTGTTTTTT.

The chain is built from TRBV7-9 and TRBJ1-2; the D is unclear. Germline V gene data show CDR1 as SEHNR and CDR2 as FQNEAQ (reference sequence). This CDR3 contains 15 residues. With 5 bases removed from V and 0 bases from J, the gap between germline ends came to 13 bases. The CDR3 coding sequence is TGTGCCAGCAGCCTCGGGAGTTCTCCTAACTATGGCTACACCTTC. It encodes CASSLGSSPNYGYTF.

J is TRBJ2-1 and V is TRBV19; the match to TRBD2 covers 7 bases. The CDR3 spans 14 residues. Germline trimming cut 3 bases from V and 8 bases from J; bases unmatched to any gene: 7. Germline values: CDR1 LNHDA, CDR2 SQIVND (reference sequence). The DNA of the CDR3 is TGTGCCAGTAGTATTTTATTAGGGAGGGATGAGCAGTTCTTC. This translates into CASSILLGRDEQFF.

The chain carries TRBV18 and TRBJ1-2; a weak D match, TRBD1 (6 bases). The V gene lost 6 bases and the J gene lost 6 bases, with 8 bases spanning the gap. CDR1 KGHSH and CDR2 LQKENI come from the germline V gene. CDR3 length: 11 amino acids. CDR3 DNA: TGTGCCAGCTCTTACAGGGATGGCTACACCTTC. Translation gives CASSYRDGYTF.

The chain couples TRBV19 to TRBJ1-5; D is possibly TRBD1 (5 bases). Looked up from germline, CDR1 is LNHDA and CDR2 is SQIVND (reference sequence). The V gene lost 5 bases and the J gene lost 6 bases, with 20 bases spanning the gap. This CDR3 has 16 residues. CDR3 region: CASSFQGGGKGQPQHF. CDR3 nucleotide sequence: TGTGCCAGTAGTTTCCAGGGAGGTGGTAAAGGTCAGCCCCAGCATTTT.

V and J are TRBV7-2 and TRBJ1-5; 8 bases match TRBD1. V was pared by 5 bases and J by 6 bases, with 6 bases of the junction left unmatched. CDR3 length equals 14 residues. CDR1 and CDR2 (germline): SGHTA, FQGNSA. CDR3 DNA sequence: TGTGCCAGCAGCCCAAGGACAGGGAGTCAGCCCCAGCATTTT. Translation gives CASSPRTGSQPQHF.

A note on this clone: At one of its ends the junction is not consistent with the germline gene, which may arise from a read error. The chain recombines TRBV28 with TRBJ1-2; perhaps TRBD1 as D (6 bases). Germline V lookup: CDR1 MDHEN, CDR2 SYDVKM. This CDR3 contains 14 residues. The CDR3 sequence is CASSSQGLRYGHTF. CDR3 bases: TGTGCCAGCAGTTCCCAGGGGCTGCGCTATGGCCACACCTTC.

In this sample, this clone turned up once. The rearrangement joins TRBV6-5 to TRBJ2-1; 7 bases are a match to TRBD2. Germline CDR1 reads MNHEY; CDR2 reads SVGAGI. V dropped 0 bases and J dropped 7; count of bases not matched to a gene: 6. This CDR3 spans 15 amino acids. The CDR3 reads CASSYSGAGPNEQFF. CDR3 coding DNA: TGTGCCAGCAGTTACTCGGGAGCGGGACCTAATGAGCAGTTCTTC.

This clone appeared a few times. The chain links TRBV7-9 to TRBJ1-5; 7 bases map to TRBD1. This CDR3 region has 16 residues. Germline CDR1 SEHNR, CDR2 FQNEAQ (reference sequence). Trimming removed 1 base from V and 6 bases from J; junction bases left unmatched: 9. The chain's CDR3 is CASSLVQGGRGQPQHF. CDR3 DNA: TGTGCCAGCAGCTTAGTACAAGGGGGCCGGGGTCAGCCCCAGCATTTT.

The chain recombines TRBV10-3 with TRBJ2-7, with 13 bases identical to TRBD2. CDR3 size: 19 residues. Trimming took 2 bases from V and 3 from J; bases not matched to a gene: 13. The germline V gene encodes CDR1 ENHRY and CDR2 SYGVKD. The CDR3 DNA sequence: TGTGCCATCAGTGAGCCCCCGCCGGGACTAGCGGGGATTAGCTACGAGCAGTACTTC. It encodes CAISEPPPGLAGISYEQYF.

This CDR3 is CASSELGTSGSYEQYF. The CDR3 DNA follows: TGTGCCAGCAGTGAATTGGGGACTAGCGGGAGCTACGAGCAGTACTTC. The chain uses TRBV25-1 and TRBJ2-7, with 14 bases matching TRBD2. The CDR3 is 16 residues long. Unmatched junction bases numbered 2, after V lost 1 base and J lost 3 bases. Germline V lookup: CDR1 MGHDK, CDR2 SYGVNS.

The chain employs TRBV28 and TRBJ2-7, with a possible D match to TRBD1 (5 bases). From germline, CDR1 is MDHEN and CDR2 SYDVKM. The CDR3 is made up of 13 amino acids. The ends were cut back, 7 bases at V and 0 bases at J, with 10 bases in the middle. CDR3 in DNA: TGTGCCAGCACCCCTACAGGCTCCTACGAGCAGTACTTC. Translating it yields CASTPTGSYEQYF.

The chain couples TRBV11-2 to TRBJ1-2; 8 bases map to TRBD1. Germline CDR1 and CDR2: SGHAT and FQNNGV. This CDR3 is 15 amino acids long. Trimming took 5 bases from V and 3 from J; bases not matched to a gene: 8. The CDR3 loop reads CASSPGTGGYYGYTF. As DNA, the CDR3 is TGTGCCAGCAGCCCCGGAACAGGGGGTTACTATGGCTACACCTTC.

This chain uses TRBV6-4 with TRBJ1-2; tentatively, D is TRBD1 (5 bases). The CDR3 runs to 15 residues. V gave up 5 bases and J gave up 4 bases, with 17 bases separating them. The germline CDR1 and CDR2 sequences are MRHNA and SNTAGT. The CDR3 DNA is TGTGCCAGCAGTCCCGAAACAGACGGGGGCTATGGCTACACCTTC. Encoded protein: CASSPETDGGYGYTF.

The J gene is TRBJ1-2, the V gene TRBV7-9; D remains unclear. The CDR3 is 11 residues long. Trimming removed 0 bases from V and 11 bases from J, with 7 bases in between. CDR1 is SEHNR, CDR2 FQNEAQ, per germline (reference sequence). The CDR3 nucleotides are TGTGCCAGCAGCTTAGCCGAGTGGTACACCTTC. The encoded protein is CASSLAEWYTF.

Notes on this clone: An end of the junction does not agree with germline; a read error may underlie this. In DNA form, the CDR3 reads TGTGCCAGCAGCTTTCCCCACATCTTC. This codes for CASSFPHIF. The V call is TRBV7-9, the J call TRBJ2-7; D gene unclear. This CDR3 spans 9 amino acids. Germline values: CDR1 SEHNR, CDR2 FQNEAQ (reference sequence). The complete variable domain, with remaining parts taken from reference TRBV7-9 and TRBJ2-7, reads DTGVSQNPRHKITKRGQNVTFRCDPISEHNRLYWYRQTLGQGPEFLTYFQNEAQLEKSRLLSDRFSAERPKGSFSTLEIQRTEQGDSAMYLCASSFPHIFGPGTRLTVT.

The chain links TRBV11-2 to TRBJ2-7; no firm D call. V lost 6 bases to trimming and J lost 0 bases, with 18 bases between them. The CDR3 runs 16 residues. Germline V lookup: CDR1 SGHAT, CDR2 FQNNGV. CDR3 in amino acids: CASSPGTAVSSYEQYF. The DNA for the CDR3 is TGTGCCAGCAGTCCCGGTACGGCGGTAAGCTCCTACGAGCAGTACTTC.

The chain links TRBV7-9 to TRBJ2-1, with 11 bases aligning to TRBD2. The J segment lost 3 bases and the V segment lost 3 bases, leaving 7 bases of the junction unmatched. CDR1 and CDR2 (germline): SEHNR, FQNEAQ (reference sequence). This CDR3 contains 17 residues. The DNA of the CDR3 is TGTGCCAGCAGCTTGAGGTTAGCGGGGGGGAACTACAATGAGCAGTTCTTC. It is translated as CASSLRLAGGNYNEQFF.

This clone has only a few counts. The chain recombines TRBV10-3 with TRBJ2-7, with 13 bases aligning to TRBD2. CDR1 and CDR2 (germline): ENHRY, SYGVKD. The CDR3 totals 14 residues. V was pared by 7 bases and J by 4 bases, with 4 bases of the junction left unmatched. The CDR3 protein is CAIKETSGRYEQYF. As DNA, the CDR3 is TGTGCCATCAAAGAGACTAGCGGGAGGTACGAGCAGTACTTC.

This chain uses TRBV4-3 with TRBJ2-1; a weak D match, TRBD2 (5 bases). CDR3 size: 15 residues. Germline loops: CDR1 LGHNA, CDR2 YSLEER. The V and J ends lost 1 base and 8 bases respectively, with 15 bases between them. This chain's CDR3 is CASSQGVGGSYEQFF. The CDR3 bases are TGCGCCAGCAGCCAAGGGGTTGGCGGGTCGTATGAGCAGTTCTTC.

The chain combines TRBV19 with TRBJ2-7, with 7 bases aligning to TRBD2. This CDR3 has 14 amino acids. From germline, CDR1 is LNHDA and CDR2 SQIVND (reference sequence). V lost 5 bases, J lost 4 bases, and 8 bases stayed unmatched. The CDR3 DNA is TGTGCCAGTAGTCCCAACCTGCGGGAGTACGAGCAGTACTTC. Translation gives CASSPNLREYEQYF.

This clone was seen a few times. For the CDR3, the DNA is TGCGCCAGCAGCCAAGTCAAATGGGGACAGGGAAGGATGGGCTACGAGCAGTACTTC. Translating gives CASSQVKWGQGRMGYEQYF. The chain uses TRBV4-1 and TRBJ2-7, with 9 nucleotides matching TRBD1. Germline V CDR1 and CDR2: MGHRA, YSYEKL. CDR3 length equals 19 residues. V lost 1 base, J lost 3 bases, and 16 bases stayed unmatched.

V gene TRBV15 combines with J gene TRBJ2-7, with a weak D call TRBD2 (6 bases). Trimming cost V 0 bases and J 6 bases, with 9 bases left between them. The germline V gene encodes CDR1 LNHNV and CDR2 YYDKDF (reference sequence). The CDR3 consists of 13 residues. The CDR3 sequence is CATSRDWGGEQYF. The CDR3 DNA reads TGTGCCACCAGCAGAGATTGGGGAGGCGAGCAGTACTTC.

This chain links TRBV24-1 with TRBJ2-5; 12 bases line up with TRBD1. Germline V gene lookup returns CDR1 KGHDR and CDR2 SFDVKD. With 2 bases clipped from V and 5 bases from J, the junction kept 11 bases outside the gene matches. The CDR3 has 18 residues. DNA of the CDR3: TGTGCCACCAGTGATTCGAGGGACAGGGGGCGGTCGGGTGAGACCCAGTACTTC. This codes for CATSDSRDRGRSGETQYF.

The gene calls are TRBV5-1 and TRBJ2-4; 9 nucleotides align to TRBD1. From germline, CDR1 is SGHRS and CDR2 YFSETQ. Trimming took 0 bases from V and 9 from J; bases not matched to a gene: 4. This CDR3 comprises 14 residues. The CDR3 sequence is CASSLEGQGGIQYF. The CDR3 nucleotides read TGCGCCAGCAGCTTGGAGGGACAGGGTGGCATTCAGTACTTC.